The 31 T cell receptor beta chains presented below share a single source sample, sequenced in a study of blood T cell repertoires in COVID-19. The repertoire was sequenced with immunoSEQ multiplex PCR; TCRdb's copy has only in-frame clones and lacks some. The table lists hundreds of thousands of clones, 88% of them singletons, with about 0.65% in the top ten. Sequenced material: peripheral blood. These TCRs come from a human donor in a cohort sampled during active COVID-19.

The V gene is TRBV4-3, the J gene TRBJ1-3, with 8 bases identical to TRBD1. V gave up 1 base and J gave up 1 base; unmatched junction bases: 9. Germline V gene sequence: CDR1 LGHNA, CDR2 YSLEER. The CDR3 has 18 amino acids. For the CDR3, the DNA is TGCGCCAGCAGCCAAGCTCCTTCGACAGGGGTGTCTGGAAACACCATATATTTT. Residues: CASSQAPSTGVSGNTIYF.

The chain is built from TRBV9 and TRBJ2-6; 8 bases are shared with TRBD1. Looked up from germline, CDR1 is SGDLS and CDR2 is YYNGEE. The CDR3 runs to 16 residues. V was clipped by 7 bases and J by 0 bases; unmatched bases: 6. The CDR3: CASARDRSSGANVLTF. The CDR3 DNA reads as TGTGCCAGCGCCCGGGACAGGAGCTCTGGGGCCAACGTCCTGACTTTC.

V and J are TRBV28 and TRBJ2-1, with 13 bases lining up with TRBD2. From germline, CDR1 is MDHEN and CDR2 SYDVKM. The V gene end was trimmed by 6 bases and the J gene end by 1 base; junction bases not matched to a gene: 12. This CDR3 has 19 amino acids. The CDR3 DNA is TGTGCCAGCAGACTTTATGGACTAGCGGGAGACGGTTCCTACAATGAGCAGTTCTTC. This sequence encodes CASRLYGLAGDGSYNEQFF.

This rearrangement joins TRBV4-2 to TRBJ1-1; 9 nucleotides match TRBD1. The germline V gene has CDR1 LGHNA and CDR2 YNFKEQ. This CDR3 has 15 residues. J was trimmed by 4 bases and V by 3 bases; bases with no gene match: 6. CDR3 sequence: CASSQPVTGGTEAFF. The CDR3 DNA reads as TGTGCCAGCAGCCAGCCGGTGACAGGGGGCACTGAAGCTTTCTTT.

This chain connects TRBV5-6 to TRBJ1-2; D is unresolved. This CDR3 is built from 13 residues. CDR1 is SGHDT and CDR2 is YYEEEE in the germline V gene. V shed 3 bases and J shed 8 bases, with 14 bases lying between them. CDR3 in DNA: TGTGCCAGCAGCTCTATAGAGGGTTACGGCTACACCTTC. Its protein is CASSSIEGYGYTF.

CDR3 nucleotide sequence: TGTGCCAGCAAAAGAGCTGTTACGAGCGGGCAGTACTTC. Amino acids: CASKRAVTSGQYF. This chain connects TRBV28 to TRBJ2-7; TRBD2 might be the D (5 bases). V lost 7 bases and J lost 9, with 19 bases in between. The CDR3 has 13 amino acids. Germline V gene lookup returns CDR1 MDHEN and CDR2 SYDVKM. Supplemented by reference TRBV28 and TRBJ2-7, the full variable domain reads DVKVTQSSRYLVKRTGEKVFLECVQDMDHENMFWYRQDPGLGLRLIYFSYDVKMKEKGDIPEGYSVSREKKERFSLILESASTNQTSMYLCASKRAVTSGQYFGPGTRLTVT.

The CDR3 DNA reads as TGCGCCAGCAGACAGGGAAGGGCCACTGAAGCTTTCTTT. Its protein is CASRQGRATEAFF. The chain couples TRBV23-1 to TRBJ1-1, with a tentative D call TRBD1 (6 bases). Being an ORF, TRBV23-1 has a function that is uncertain. Deletions cut 6 bases from V and 4 bases from J, with 12 bases between. The CDR3 length is 13 residues.

The chain links TRBV6-2 or TRBV6-3 to TRBJ2-2; TRBD1 matches at 7 bases. V lost 2 bases to trimming and J lost 6 bases; unmatched junction nucleotides: 3. The germline gives CDR1 MNHEY, CDR2 SVGEGT. This CDR3 spans 14 amino acids. The CDR3 here is CASSYRQGSGELFF. CDR3 nucleotides: TGTGCCAGCAGTTACCGACAGGGATCCGGGGAGCTGTTTTTT.

The chain recombines TRBV9 with TRBJ1-4, with unresolved D. V lost 5 bases and J lost 0, with 11 bases in between. CDR3 length: 15 residues. Germline V gene data show CDR1 as SGDLS and CDR2 as YYNGEE. CDR3: CASSIYGATNEKLFF. For the CDR3, the DNA is TGTGCCAGCAGTATATACGGAGCAACTAATGAAAAACTGTTTTTT.

This clone appeared once. The chain joins TRBV3-1 (or the pseudogene TRBV3-2) to TRBJ2-5, with 7 positions matching TRBD1. Trimming at V came to 1 base and at J to 1 base, leaving 6 bases not matched to a gene. The CDR3 is 16 residues long. Germline V CDR1 and CDR2: LGHDT, YNNKEL (reference sequence). CDR3 DNA sequence: TGTGCCAGCAGCCAAGCTAAAGGGGGCGCCCAAGAGACCCAGTACTTC. Encoded protein: CASSQAKGGAQETQYF.

V gene TRBV27 combines with J gene TRBJ1-1, with a possible D match to TRBD1 (5 bases). The CDR3 runs 12 residues. Germline CDR1 and CDR2: MNHEY and SMNVEV (reference sequence). V shed 6 bases and J shed 10 bases, with 15 bases lying between them. The CDR3 sequence: CASSPGGWRAFF. CDR3 sequence (DNA): TGTGCCAGCAGCCCCGGGGGGTGGCGAGCTTTCTTT.

V usage is TRBV7-8 and J usage is TRBJ1-4, with TRBD1 identical over 8 bases. Trimming at V came to 5 bases and at J to 3 bases, leaving 11 bases not matched to a gene. Germline V gene data show CDR1 as SGHVS and CDR2 as FQNEAQ. The length of the CDR3 is 17 residues. CDR3 sequence reads: CASSIYRGTVSNEKLFF. CDR3 nucleotides: TGTGCCAGCAGCATATACAGGGGGACAGTATCTAATGAAAAACTGTTTTTT.

V gene TRBV10-3 combines with J gene TRBJ2-7; 9 nucleotides align to TRBD1. The V gene's germline CDR1 is ENHRY and CDR2 SYGVKD. Trimming at V came to 8 bases and at J to 1 base, leaving 3 bases not matched to a gene. This CDR3 is built from 13 residues. The CDR3, as DNA: TGTGCCATCGCCGGACAGGGGTCCTACGAGCAGTACTTC. This encodes CAIAGQGSYEQYF.

The genes are TRBV9 and TRBJ2-7, with TRBD2 matching 9 bases. V lost 7 bases and J lost 0; bases outside the gene matches: 5. Looked up from germline, CDR1 is SGDLS and CDR2 is YYNGEE. The length of the CDR3 is 14 residues. The CDR3 DNA reads TGTGCCAGCTCTAGCGGGATTAGCTCCTACGAGCAGTACTTC. Protein sequence: CASSSGISSYEQYF.

This chain uses TRBV10-3 with TRBJ2-2, with D unresolved. Trimming pared 0 bases from V and 5 bases from J, leaving 10 bases between. Germline CDR1 ENHRY, CDR2 SYGVKD. The CDR3 runs to 15 residues. CDR3 nucleotide sequence: TGTGCCATCAGTGAGTCGGGCAGTGGTACCGGGGAGCTGTTTTTT. Translation gives CAISESGSGTGELFF.

V is TRBV6-5 and J is TRBJ1-3; tentative D call: TRBD1 (6 bases). CDR3 length equals 14 residues. Germline-derived CDR1 and CDR2 are MNHEY and SVGAGI. The ends were cut back, 6 bases at V and 2 bases at J, with 11 bases in the middle. CDR3 region: CASSPGTPGNTIYF. CDR3 in DNA: TGTGCCAGCAGCCCCGGGACACCTGGAAACACCATATATTTT.

The chain recombines TRBV10-3 with TRBJ2-1; 15 nucleotides match TRBD2. The junction had 1 base not matched to a gene; V was cut back by 4 bases and J by 6 bases. This CDR3 is built from 15 residues. Germline V gives CDR1 ENHRY, CDR2 SYGVKD. CDR3 residues: CAISGTSGGANEQFF. CDR3 DNA: TGTGCCATCAGTGGGACTAGCGGGGGGGCCAATGAGCAGTTCTTC.

The rearrangement links TRBV3-1 (or the pseudogene TRBV3-2) to TRBJ1-1; D is uncertain. Trimming removed 1 base from V and 1 base from J, with 10 bases in between. Germline V gene data show CDR1 as LGHDT and CDR2 as YNNKEL (reference sequence). The CDR3 is 15 amino acids. CDR3 in amino acids: CASSQVPRGNTEAFF. The CDR3 DNA is TGTGCCAGCAGCCAAGTACCTCGAGGGAACACTGAAGCTTTCTTT.

The chain employs TRBV6-6 and TRBJ1-1, with 9 bases identical to TRBD1. The CDR3 spans 15 residues. The germline V gene has CDR1 MNHNY and CDR2 SVGAGI (reference sequence). Trimming at V came to 0 bases and at J to 6 bases, leaving 5 bases not matched to a gene. The CDR3 nucleotides read TGTGCCAGCAGTTACTCGACGGACAGGGGTCCTGAAGCTTTCTTT. Amino acids: CASSYSTDRGPEAFF.

This rearrangement joins TRBV19 to TRBJ2-7, with a weak D call TRBD1 (8 bases). The CDR3 runs 15 residues. Deletions cut 4 bases from V and 4 bases from J, with 17 bases between. The V gene's germline CDR1 is LNHDA and CDR2 SQIVND (reference sequence). The CDR3 nucleotides read TGTGCCAGTAGTAGGGACAGGCGGGGGCCTTACGAGCAGTACTTC. It codes for CASSRDRRGPYEQYF.

The chain links TRBV30 to TRBJ1-5; TRBD1 might be the D (5 bases). Germline V lookup: CDR1 GTSNPN, CDR2 SVGIG (reference sequence). The CDR3 loop spans 14 amino acids. Trimming took off 0 bases at V and 5 bases at J, with 11 bases between the two ends. In nucleotides, the CDR3 is TGTGCCTGGAGTGTAATAGGGGTAGATCAGCCCCAGCATTTT. It specifies CAWSVIGVDQPQHF.

The rearrangement uses TRBV5-1 and TRBJ1-1; 9 bases map to TRBD1. Germline trimming cut 4 bases from V and 4 bases from J; bases unmatched to any gene: 8. CDR3 size: 15 residues. The germline V gene has CDR1 SGHRS and CDR2 YFSETQ. Here the CDR3 reads CASSPSGQGGTEAFF. The CDR3 DNA is TGCGCCAGCAGCCCCTCGGGACAGGGTGGCACTGAAGCTTTCTTT. Variable domain in full (rest from reference TRBV5-1 and TRBJ1-1): KAGVTQTPRYLIKTRGQQVTLSCSPISGHRSVSWYQQTPGQGLQFLFEYFSETQRNKGNFPGRFSGRQFSNSRSEMNVSTLELGDSALYLCASSPSGQGGTEAFFGQGTRLTVV.

The chain couples TRBV19 to TRBJ2-1; 9 nucleotides agree with TRBD2. From germline, CDR1 is LNHDA and CDR2 SQIVND (reference sequence). The V gene end was trimmed by 2 bases and the J gene end by 0 bases; junction bases not matched to a gene: 5. The CDR3 spans 17 residues. CDR3 residues: CASSIMAGGASYNEQFF. The DNA of the CDR3 is TGTGCCAGTAGTATAATGGCGGGGGGGGCCTCCTACAATGAGCAGTTCTTC.

The J gene is TRBJ1-6, the V gene TRBV6-5; unclear D gene. V was shortened by 2 bases and J by 6 bases, with 11 bases between the two germline ends. Germline V CDR1 and CDR2: MNHEY, SVGAGI. This CDR3 is 15 amino acids long. CDR3 in DNA: TGTGCCAGCAGTTACAGGGAGAGAATTAATTCACCCCTCCACTTT. Translating it yields CASSYRERINSPLHF.

The rearrangement joins TRBV18 to TRBJ2-7; the match to TRBD1 covers 12 bases. The CDR3 covers 16 residues. V shed 0 bases, J shed 6 bases, and the junction held 6 bases outside the gene matches. Looked up from germline, CDR1 is KGHSH and CDR2 is LQKENI. CDR3 amino acids: CASSPPGQGALGEQYF. For the CDR3, the DNA is TGTGCCAGCTCACCACCGGGACAGGGGGCGTTAGGCGAGCAGTACTTC.

This chain uses TRBV4-1 with TRBJ2-7; 13 bases fit TRBD2. CDR1 and CDR2 from the germline V gene are MGHRA and YSYEKL. The CDR3 sequence is 18 residues long. J gave up 3 bases and V 3 bases, and 11 bases lay outside the gene matches. This CDR3 is CASSHYWTSGSSLYEQYF. In nucleotides, the CDR3 is TGCGCCAGCAGCCACTACTGGACTAGCGGGAGCTCTCTCTACGAGCAGTACTTC.

The chain couples TRBV4-1 to TRBJ1-2; TRBD1 matches at 8 bases. The length of the CDR3 is 14 residues. Germline CDR1 is MGHRA and CDR2 is YSYEKL. J gave up 7 bases and V 7 bases, and 11 bases lay outside the gene matches. Here the CDR3 reads CASISTRDRGGYTF. For the CDR3, the DNA is TGCGCCAGCATCTCAACCCGTGACAGGGGTGGCTACACCTTC.

The chain is built from TRBV10-1 and TRBJ2-7, with 7 bases aligning to TRBD1. CDR3 length: 13 residues. Germline CDR1 is WNHNN and CDR2 is SYGVQD (reference sequence). Losses at the gene ends were 2 bases for V and 3 bases for J; bases not matched to a gene: 1. This chain's CDR3 is CASSEGTVYEQYF. The CDR3 DNA reads as TGCGCCAGCAGTGAGGGGACAGTCTACGAGCAGTACTTC.

Comment on this clone: In the same sample, other DNA sequences code for this CDR3. The J gene is TRBJ1-1, the V gene TRBV12-3 or TRBV12-4, with D maybe TRBD1 (5 bases). The V gene lost 3 bases and the J gene lost 5 bases, with 7 bases spanning the gap. This CDR3 has 12 residues. CDR3 residues: CASSFGGTEAFF. The CDR3 nucleotides read TGTGCCAGCAGTTTCGGGGGGACTGAAGCTTTCTTT.

The chain links TRBV27 to TRBJ2-3; no reliable D call. Germline V lookup: CDR1 MNHEY, CDR2 SMNVEV (reference sequence). The CDR3 is made up of 12 amino acids. V was shortened by 4 bases and J by 2 bases, with 4 bases between the two germline ends. The CDR3 spells CASSSYTDTQYF. CDR3 sequence (DNA): TGTGCCAGCAGTTCCTACACAGATACGCAGTATTTT.

The gene calls are TRBV7-3 and TRBJ2-1; 13 bases are shared with TRBD2. Germline trimming cut 5 bases from V and 7 bases from J; bases unmatched to any gene: 5. From germline, CDR1 is SGHTA and CDR2 FQGTGA. The CDR3 extends over 15 amino acids. This CDR3 is CASSPGGLAGNEQFF. The CDR3 DNA reads as TGTGCCAGCAGCCCCGGGGGACTAGCGGGAAATGAGCAGTTCTTC.